A single T cell receptor (beta chain) is shown here with its context. Antigen: not known. Profiling relied on immunoSEQ multiplex PCR, and the TCRdb table lists in-frame clones only, not all of them. Among about 68,000 clones, over 75% were seen once, and the ten largest hold approximately 0.68%. Cycle 7 day 1, cycle 4 day 1, and baseline were the timepoints at which blood was sampled. After removal of 0 bases from V and 5 bases from J, the junction contained 5 bases not matched to a gene. There are 15 residues in the CDR3. Germline CDR1 reads WNHNN; CDR2 reads SYGVQD (reference sequence). These data belong to a study of OX40 agonist ivuxolimab in advanced cancers. Study details: Subjects had a mean age of roughly 60 years, with a range of roughly 23 to 79; around 80% were male.

Broader study findings: The average count of expanded clones was higher among CD8+ T cells than among CD4+.

The receptor's source is an adult with an advanced solid tumor such as melanoma, head and neck, liver or kidney cancer. The sequenced sample was CD4+ or CD8+ T cells sorted from blood, obtained in a trial of the OX40 agonist ivuxolimab. The chain couples TRBV10-1 to TRBJ2-5; TRBD1 agrees at 8 bases. This CDR3 is CASSESGQGQETQYF. CDR3 DNA sequence: TGCGCCAGCAGTGAGTCAGGACAGGGTCAGGAGACCCAGTACTTC.